These T cell receptor beta chains were read from a single sample in a study of cytomegalovirus exposure and HLA in healthy donors. Some clones are missing from TCRdb's copy, which holds only in-frame ones; the method was immunoSEQ multiplex PCR. In the table there are about 110,000 clones, 70% of which are singletons. What was sequenced was PBMCs. These receptor sequences come from a man aged 25-40 years in good health and CMV-seropositive. Each CDR3 is given without its conserved first and last residue. The order of the fields is V gene, CDR3 protein.

>TRBV5-1
ASSSLAPFSGTGNTEAF
>TRBV29-1
SVASRQGSYGYT
>TRBV29-1
SAPRSNTGELF
>TRBV6-1
ASSSDRGSNQPQH
>TRBV20-1
SARQGDEQY
>TRBV11-3
ASSLDRGTQY
>TRBV6-6
ASSYGAGNTEAF
>TRBV5-4
ASSLGTPNTGELF
>TRBV5-1
ASSLGLGTGVDGYT
>TRBV11-3
ASTRRQGTGETQY
>TRBV7-2
ASSPQTVNTEAF
>TRBV18
ASSPGQGAYEQY
>TRBV4-1
ASSQDSEGGTMFEQF
>TRBV9
ASSVGTGGNWDEQF
>TRBV27
ASNLKPPPIPGQVPSNEKLF
>TRBV5-4
ASSLGLAGGRGTDTQY
>TRBV9
ASSEDYYNEQF
>TRBV7-2
ASSLVGRAATEAF
>TRBV6-5
ASRKTVSGYEQY
>TRBV7-9
ASYGRTGDTQY
>TRBV9
ASSVGRVNNSPLH
>TRBV25-1
ASSEFGYEKLF
>TRBV11-3
ASSPGVNTEAF
>TRBV19
ASAQLRGGPTEAF
>TRBV2
ASRGTRIGNNEQF
>TRBV15
ATSRDRVGQPQH
>TRBV27
ASSLSEGGTNEQF